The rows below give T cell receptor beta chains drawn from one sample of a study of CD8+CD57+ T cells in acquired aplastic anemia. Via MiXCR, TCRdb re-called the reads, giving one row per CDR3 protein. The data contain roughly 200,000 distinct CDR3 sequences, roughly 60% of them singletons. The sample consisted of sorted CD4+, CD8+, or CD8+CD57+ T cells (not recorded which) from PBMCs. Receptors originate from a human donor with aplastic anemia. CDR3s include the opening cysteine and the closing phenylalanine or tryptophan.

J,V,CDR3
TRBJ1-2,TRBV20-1,CSASSTGDYGYTF
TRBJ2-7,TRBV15,CATSRDLSAYHYEQYF
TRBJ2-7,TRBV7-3,CAGDGTAGPDEQYF
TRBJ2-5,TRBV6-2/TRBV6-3,CASSLQGVETQYF
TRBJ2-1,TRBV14,CASSHIGTTNYNEQFF
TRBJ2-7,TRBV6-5,CASSRTGTGYLFYEQYF
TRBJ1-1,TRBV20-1,CRGSNTGETEAFF
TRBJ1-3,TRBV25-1,CASREAGSSGNTIYF
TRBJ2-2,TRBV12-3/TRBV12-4,CASRARGRVTGELFF
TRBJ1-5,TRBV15,CASSLTDKRQPQHF
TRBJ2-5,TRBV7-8,CASSSGLAGGEQETQYF
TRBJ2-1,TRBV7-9,CASSYRDEAYNEQFF
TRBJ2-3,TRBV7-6,CASSLWGLAGQESTDTQYF
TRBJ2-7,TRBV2,CASSYLQRGHEQYF
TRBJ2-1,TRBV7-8,CASSSRDPGLAGSYNEQFF
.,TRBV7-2,CASSLVREQYF
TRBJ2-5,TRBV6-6,CASSWSGRETQYF
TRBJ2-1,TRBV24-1,CATSVSGSSIEQFF
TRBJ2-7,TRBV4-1,CASSQVQGAPSYEQYF
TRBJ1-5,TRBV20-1,CSADVSSNQPQHF
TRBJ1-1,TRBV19,CASRQGDTTTEAFF
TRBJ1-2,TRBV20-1,CSASDSENYGYTF
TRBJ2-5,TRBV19,CASSLRDTYQETQYF
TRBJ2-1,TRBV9,CASSVVASYEQFF
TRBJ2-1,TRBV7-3,CASSFYPSLAGLGNEQSF
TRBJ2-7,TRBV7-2,CASRSGMSYEQYF
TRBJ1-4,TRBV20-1,CSSQRLNEKLFF
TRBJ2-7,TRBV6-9,CASSFPLWDMGTYEQYF
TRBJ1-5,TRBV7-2,CASSSAGGWDNQPQHF
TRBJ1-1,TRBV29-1,CSVVLGTEAFF
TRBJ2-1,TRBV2,CASSAGGGAGSYEQFF
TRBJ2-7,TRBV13,CASSLSLSSYEQYF
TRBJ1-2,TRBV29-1,CSTTRTGDDYGYTF
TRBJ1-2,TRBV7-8,CASNPTGNYGYTF
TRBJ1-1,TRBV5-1,CASSERQTRNTEAFF
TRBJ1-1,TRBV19,CASSIDRDSEAFF
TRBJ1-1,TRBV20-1,CSAMDANTEAFF
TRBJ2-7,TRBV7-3,CASSPGRGHYEQYF
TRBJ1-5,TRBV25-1,CASSEGREYSNQPQHF
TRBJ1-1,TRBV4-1,CASSPQGQGSTEAFF
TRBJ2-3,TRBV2,CASSLDNNTQYF
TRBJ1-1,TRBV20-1,CSATIDISTEAFF
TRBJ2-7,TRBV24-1,CATSDPLTAHAYEQYF
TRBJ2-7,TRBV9,CASSVGGQGAIEQYF
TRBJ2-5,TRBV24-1,CATSEADSSRETQYF
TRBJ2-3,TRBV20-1,CSAPFESDTLYF
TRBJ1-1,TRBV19,CASGGHLRTEAFF
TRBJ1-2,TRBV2,CASSDPTYGRLAEGYTF
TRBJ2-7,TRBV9,CASSQSPGTEQCF
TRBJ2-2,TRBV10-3,CAISELAANTGELFF
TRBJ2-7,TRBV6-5,CAISVAGYEQYF
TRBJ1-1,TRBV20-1,CSARSGRGNTEAFF
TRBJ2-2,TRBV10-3,CAIGRDTGELFF
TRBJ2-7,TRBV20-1,CSASDNSGGRTYEQYF
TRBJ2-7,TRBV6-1,CATLPVRGSSYEQYF
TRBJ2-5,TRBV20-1,CSAREDGTGPDLETQYF
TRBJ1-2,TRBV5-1,CASSYTGPGYTF
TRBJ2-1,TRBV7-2,CASSLIRGQYNEQFF
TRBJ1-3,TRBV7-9,CASSLAGGTGNTIYF
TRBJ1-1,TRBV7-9,CASSSNRQGWVSTEAFF